These 19 T cell receptor beta chains were sequenced from one sample in a study of patients and donors after allogeneic stem cell transplantation (TCRdb year 2020). Receptor amplification or capture employed RT-PCR. Reads for this sample came from a NextSeq 550. Clones were called with MiXCR by TCRdb after fastp trimmed the public reads at Q25, and only in-frame beta chains were retained. For every CDR3 protein sequence, its rows merge into one entry that carries the most common genes and DNA. This sample comprises roughly 8,800 distinct CDR3 sequences, approximately 4% of them detected only once. The ten largest clonotypes hold nearly 20% of the sample. The source material was blood, either unsorted or a sorted T cell fraction (not recorded which). The receptors were sampled from a human donor who was either an allogeneic HSCT recipient or a stem cell or donor lymphocyte infusion donor (not recorded which). It is not recorded whose cells these are; they may come from a transplant donor.

This clonotype was detected many times. The chain has TRBV10-3 and TRBJ2-1; 10 bases map to TRBD2. Germline assignment: CDR1 ENHRY and CDR2 SYGVKD. The junction had 18 bases not matched to a gene; V was cut back by 7 bases and J by 6 bases. This CDR3 region has 18 residues. CDR3 sequence reads: CAITGRAVAGGLFNEQFF. CDR3 bases: TGTGCCATCACCGGCAGGGCGGTAGCGGGAGGCCTATTCAATGAGCAGTTCTTC.

This clonotype is termed medium-sized (0.01 to 0.1%). The rearrangement uses TRBV4-3 and TRBJ1-4, with D possibly being TRBD1 (6 bases). V was shortened by 1 base and J by 9 bases, with 18 bases between the two germline ends. Germline assignment: CDR1 LGHNA and CDR2 YSLEER. There are 16 residues in the CDR3. The DNA of the CDR3 is TGCGCCAGCAGCCAAGGAACAGGGACCTACTTTAAAAAACTGTTTTTT. Amino acids: CASSQGTGTYFKKLFF.

This clonotype was counted at least ten times. DNA for the CDR3: TGCAGTGCTCTTCGACAGGGAAGGACTGAAGCTTTCTTT. Residues: CSALRQGRTEAFF. The J gene is TRBJ1-1, the V gene TRBV20-1, with 7 nucleotides matching TRBD1. Per the germline V gene, CDR1 is DFQATT and CDR2 is SNEGSKA (reference sequence). The V segment lost 5 bases and the J segment 5 bases; nucleotides outside the gene matches: 8. This CDR3 is built from 13 residues.

This clonotype was seen ten or more times. The rearrangement uses TRBV12-3 or TRBV12-4 and TRBJ2-5; D is unclear. The V gene lost 6 bases and the J gene lost 2 bases, with 10 bases spanning the gap. The CDR3 has 13 residues. Here the CDR3 DNA reads TGTGCCAGCAGATTGGCGGTTCAAGAGACCCAGTACTTC. Translation: CASRLAVQETQYF.

This clonotype was observed at least ten times. The gene calls are TRBV6-2 or TRBV6-3 and TRBJ2-1, with 14 bases that match TRBD2. Germline loops: CDR1 MNHEY, CDR2 SVGEGT. This CDR3 region has 18 residues. Trimming removed 4 bases from V and 4 bases from J; junction bases left unmatched: 9. The CDR3 protein is CASSLGRGTSGRYNEQFF. In DNA form, the CDR3 reads TGTGCCAGCAGTTTGGGAAGAGGGACTAGCGGGAGATACAATGAGCAGTTCTTC.

The CDR3 nucleotides are TGTGCCAGCAGCTTAAGGGATTCAGTAAACACTGAAGCTTTCTTT. It is translated as CASSLRDSVNTEAFF. The chain uses TRBV7-9 and TRBJ1-1, with no clear D. Germline lookup yields CDR1 SEHNR and CDR2 FQNEAQ (reference sequence). Trimming took off 2 bases at V and 2 bases at J, with 12 bases between the two ends. The CDR3 contains 15 residues.

This clonotype was counted at least ten times. The chain has TRBV18 and TRBJ2-1; tentative D call: TRBD2 (5 bases). Trimming shortened V by 0 bases and J by 8 bases, and 20 bases separated the two germline ends. Germline-derived CDR1 and CDR2 are KGHSH and LQKENI. The CDR3 consists of 17 residues. The CDR3 loop is CASSPPYGAPLGDEQFF. The DNA of the CDR3 is TGTGCCAGCTCACCACCCTATGGAGCCCCCCTCGGGGATGAGCAGTTCTTC.

This clonotype has ten or more counts. The rearrangement links TRBV29-1 to TRBJ1-1, with 8 bases matching TRBD1. Trimming cost V 7 bases and J 3 bases; bases outside gene matches: 4. Germline CDR1 SQVTM, CDR2 ANQGSEA. The CDR3 spans 12 residues. CDR3 amino acids: CSEQGEYTEAFF. In DNA, the CDR3 is TGCAGCGAACAGGGGGAATACACTGAAGCTTTCTTT.

V and J are TRBV7-9 and TRBJ1-4; perhaps TRBD1 as D (5 bases). V lost 5 bases and J lost 0, with 19 bases in between. The CDR3 has 18 amino acids. Germline assignment: CDR1 SEHNR and CDR2 FQNEAQ (reference sequence). CDR3 in amino acids: CASSLHYRQPATNEKLFF. The CDR3 DNA reads as TGTGCCAGCAGCCTACACTATCGACAGCCTGCAACTAATGAAAAACTGTTTTTT.

The table lists this clonotype with many counts. The V and J genes are TRBV4-3 and TRBJ2-1, with 10 bases aligning to TRBD2. The CDR3 runs to 16 residues. The germline V gene encodes CDR1 LGHNA and CDR2 YSLEER. With V trimmed by 4 bases and J by 8 bases, 11 bases remained unmatched. The DNA for the CDR3 is TGCGCCAGCAGCCTCAACCCCAAGCGGGAGGGCGATGAGCAGTTCTTC. It encodes CASSLNPKREGDEQFF.

The sample holds many counts of this clonotype. The chain employs TRBV4-2 and TRBJ2-2; D assignment may be TRBD1 or TRBD2 (5 bases each). The length of the CDR3 is 16 residues. V was clipped by 0 bases and J by 8 bases, with 16 bases between them. Germline values: CDR1 LGHNA, CDR2 YNFKEQ. CDR3 DNA sequence: TGTGCCAGCAGCCAAGAGGGGCACGGGGCTTGGGGGGAGCTGTTTTTT. Residues: CASSQEGHGAWGELFF.

This clonotype appeared a few times. The V call is TRBV25-1, the J call TRBJ1-2; no definite D call. V lost 3 bases to trimming and J lost 4 bases, with 3 bases between them. Germline V gene data show CDR1 as MGHDK and CDR2 as SYGVNS. The CDR3 is made up of 11 amino acids. DNA of the CDR3: TGTGCCAGCAGTGATACCTATGGCTACACCTTC. Translating gives CASSDTYGYTF.

This clonotype was counted ten times or more. The gene calls are TRBV7-9 and TRBJ1-4, with D unresolved. Trimming took off 3 bases at V and 6 bases at J, with 5 bases between the two ends. CDR1 is SEHNR, CDR2 FQNEAQ, per germline (reference sequence). This CDR3 has 12 amino acids. This chain's CDR3 is CASSFAHEKLFF. DNA for the CDR3: TGTGCCAGCAGCTTTGCGCATGAAAAACTGTTTTTT.

This clonotype occurred many times. The chain combines TRBV5-1 with TRBJ2-7; possible D gene TRBD2, 6 bases. The germline gives CDR1 SGHRS, CDR2 YFSETQ. The V end lost 0 bases, the J end lost 5 bases, and 18 bases lay between the germline ends. CDR3 length: 16 residues. The CDR3: CASSLVLPPGGNEQYF. CDR3 nucleotides: TGCGCCAGCAGCTTGGTACTCCCCCCTGGAGGGAACGAGCAGTACTTC.

This clonotype was seen repeatedly, ten times or more. The gene calls are TRBV18 and TRBJ1-1; 8 bases agree with TRBD1. Trimming cost V 2 bases and J 1 base; bases outside gene matches: 6. This CDR3 region has 16 residues. Per germline, CDR1 KGHSH and CDR2 LQKENI. Here the CDR3 reads CASSPRQGATNTEAFF. CDR3 in DNA: TGTGCCAGCTCACCAAGGCAGGGGGCAACGAACACTGAAGCTTTCTTT.

This clonotype was found many times. The chain uses TRBV11-2 and TRBJ2-7, with 10 positions matching TRBD1. J gave up 2 bases and V 4 bases, and 5 bases lay outside the gene matches. The CDR3 spans 15 residues. Germline V CDR1 and CDR2: SGHAT, FQNNGV. The CDR3 sequence is CASSSGTGVPYEQYF. The CDR3 DNA reads TGTGCCAGCAGCTCGGGGACAGGGGTCCCCTACGAGCAGTACTTC.

This clonotype was seen ten or more times. The rearrangement links TRBV6-2 or TRBV6-3 to TRBJ2-7, with 8 bases lining up with TRBD2. The CDR3 totals 14 residues. With V trimmed by 7 bases and J by 10 bases, 15 bases remained unmatched. Germline assignment: CDR1 MNHEY and CDR2 SVGEGT. In DNA form, the CDR3 reads TGTGCCAGCAAGGGTGTAGCGGGGCTTCCTTTTCAGTACTTC. Its protein product is CASKGVAGLPFQYF.

Ten or more counts support this clonotype. This chain joins TRBV28 and TRBJ2-3; possibly TRBD1 for D (5 bases). V gave up 6 bases and J gave up 6 bases, with 22 bases separating them. The CDR3 has 16 residues. Germline V gives CDR1 MDHEN, CDR2 SYDVKM. The CDR3 loop is CASSLQRSKGIDTQYF. The CDR3 bases are TGTGCCAGCAGCCTACAGCGATCCAAGGGGATCGATACGCAGTATTTT.

Relative to its sample, this clonotype is medium-sized. The rearrangement links TRBV24-1 to TRBJ1-2; D not resolved. V was cut by 3 bases and J by 7 bases, with 14 bases left in between. The germline CDR1 and CDR2 sequences are KGHDR and SFDVKD. The CDR3 contains 14 residues. CDR3 bases: TGTGCCACCAGTGATCGACGTAGGATTAGTGGCTACACCTTC. Protein sequence: CATSDRRRISGYTF.